This record looks at one TCR beta chain sequence and its context. Antigen: not known. RNA transcripts yielded amplified TCR beta CDR3 regions. The HTBI primer set served for first-round RT-PCR of the TCR CDR3. TCRdb reprocessed the multiplex PCR reads via MiXCR and lists one record per CDR3 protein. The sample consists of 500,000 to 600,000 distinct CDR3 sequences, around 43% of them appearing once. This CDR3 contains 15 residues. Trimming removed 2 bases from V and 9 bases from J; junction bases left unmatched: 14. Germline CDR1 reads SGHRS; CDR2 reads YFSETQ. This record comes from a study of T cells in Graves' hyperthyroidism and ophthalmopathy. Study-level points and caveats: Also found in blood were most expanded thyroid clonotypes above 0.001.

Uncontrolled infection, other autoimmune disease, pregnancy or lactation disqualified patients from enrolment. Used for diagnoses were clinical symptoms, serum thyroxine and TRAb, thyroid ultrasound and orbital computed tomography. The specimen sequenced was peripheral blood or thyroid tissue (not recorded which). This chain connects TRBV5-1 to TRBJ2-7; TRBD1 aligns across 7 bases. This receptor was obtained from an adult woman with Graves' disease, either hyperthyroidism or ophthalmopathy (not recorded which). The CDR3, as DNA: TGCGCCAGCAGCTTCAATGGACAGGTTCTTGGGGGGCAGTACTTC. It specifies CASSFNGQVLGGQYF.